Shown below are 9 T cell receptor beta chains from a single sample sequenced in a study of blood T cell repertoires in COVID-19 (dated by TCRdb to about 2020). Library method: the immunoSEQ multiplex PCR assay. TCRdb obtained this table from immuneACCESS and retained in-frame rearrangements with V and J assigned. These tables miss some clones; where compared with another copy, unresolved V genes account for less than half of the shortfall, and the remainder is unexplained. The sample table contains 140,000 to 150,000 clones; only one count was recorded for about four fifths of them. Approximately 4.6% of the sample comes from the top ten. The sequencing input was peripheral blood. The receptors come from a human donor in a cohort sampled during active COVID-19.

The rearrangement joins TRBV3-1 (or the pseudogene TRBV3-2) to TRBJ1-4; TRBD1 is a possible D gene (5 bases). Germline CDR1 and CDR2: LGHDT and YNNKEL (reference sequence). V was cut by 0 bases and J by 8 bases, with 13 bases left in between. CDR3 length: 15 amino acids. As DNA, the CDR3 is TGTGCCAGCAGCCAAGATCAGGCAGGGTGGGAAAAACTGTTTTTT. Residues: CASSQDQAGWEKLFF.

V and J are TRBV4-2 and TRBJ2-3; tentatively, D is TRBD2 (6 bases). The germline CDR1 and CDR2 sequences are LGHNA and YNFKEQ. Deletions cut 5 bases from V and 2 bases from J, with 17 bases between. This CDR3 region has 16 residues. The DNA of the CDR3 is TGTGCCAGCAGCACCTCCTTAGCGGCCGACACAGATACGCAGTATTTT. It is translated as CASSTSLAADTDTQYF.

This clone was observed a handful of times. The CDR3 DNA reads as TGTGCCAGCAGTTTTTCCTCCGGGGAGCTGTTTTTT. Translated: CASSFSSGELFF. V gene TRBV27 combines with J gene TRBJ2-2, with D uncertain. The CDR3 totals 12 residues. The V end was cut by 3 bases, the J end by 6 bases, with 5 bases between. CDR1 MNHEY and CDR2 SMNVEV come from the germline V gene (reference sequence).

The chain recombines TRBV3-1 (or the pseudogene TRBV3-2) with TRBJ2-1, with 8 positions matching TRBD2. Germline V gives CDR1 LGHDT, CDR2 YNNKEL (reference sequence). There are 16 residues in the CDR3. V shed 3 bases and J 6 bases; nucleotides not matched to a gene: 10. The CDR3 sequence: CASSHRPGLVGNEQFF. In DNA, the CDR3 is TGTGCCAGCAGCCATAGACCGGGACTAGTGGGCAATGAGCAGTTCTTC.

The V call is TRBV7-8, the J call TRBJ2-1; 8 positions match TRBD2. Trimming at V came to 3 bases and at J to 4 bases, leaving 2 bases not matched to a gene. This CDR3 has 14 amino acids. The germline CDR1 and CDR2 sequences are SGHVS and FQNEAQ. For the CDR3, the DNA is TGTGCCAGCAGCTTGGGACTAGGGTACAATGAGCAGTTCTTC. Residues: CASSLGLGYNEQFF.

The chain links TRBV6-5 to TRBJ2-3, with a possible D match to TRBD1 (6 bases). This CDR3 has 14 amino acids. CDR1 and CDR2 (germline): MNHEY, SVGAGI. Trimming took 9 bases from V and 0 from J, leaving 13 bases between them. The CDR3 DNA follows: TGTGCCAGTGTCGGACAGTTAAGCACAGATACGCAGTATTTT. Its protein product is CASVGQLSTDTQYF.

This chain joins TRBV6-5 and TRBJ1-4; TRBD1 is a possible D gene (5 bases). The V end was cut by 4 bases, the J end by 4 bases, with 13 bases between. Germline V gene data show CDR1 as MNHEY and CDR2 as SVGAGI. CDR3 length equals 15 residues. CDR3 in DNA: TGTGCCAGCAGTTCCCCGGGGGGGGATAATGAAAAACTGTTTTTT. Its translation: CASSSPGGDNEKLFF.

The chain links TRBV5-1 to TRBJ2-3, with 16 bases identical to TRBD2. The germline V gene encodes CDR1 SGHRS and CDR2 YFSETQ. V shed 4 bases, J shed 1 base, and the junction held 6 bases outside the gene matches. The CDR3 has 18 residues. The chain's CDR3 is CASSGPGTSGRGTDTQYF. DNA for the CDR3: TGCGCCAGCAGCGGTCCCGGGACTAGCGGGAGGGGCACAGATACGCAGTATTTT.

The genes are TRBV5-8 and TRBJ2-7, with D perhaps matching TRBD1 (6 bases). CDR1 is SGHTS, CDR2 YDEGEE, per germline. CDR3 length: 16 residues. With 6 bases removed from V and 2 bases from J, the gap between germline ends came to 21 bases. CDR3 nucleotide sequence: TGTGCCAGCAACCAAGAGATGACAGGTCCTACCTACGAGCAGTACTTC. It translates to CASNQEMTGPTYEQYF.